These T cell receptor beta chains were read from a single sample in a study of tumor and adjacent non-tumor tissue in lung cancer. TCRdb passed the multiplex PCR reads through MiXCR, listing each CDR3 protein once. The sample has roughly 65,000 distinct CDR3 sequences; 50% to 60% are singletons. The sequenced sample consisted of lung tumor tissue. These receptors were collected from a man aged 50 or older with non-small cell lung cancer. CDR3s include the opening cysteine and the closing phenylalanine or tryptophan. A D gene is named only where the DNA matches it firmly. The listing skips clone size in some rows; elsewhere it reads once, few, many or a size class.

V	D	J	size	CDR3	DNA
TRBV11-2	-	TRBJ2-7	-	CASSVGGNEQYF	TGTGCCAGCAGCGTGGGGGGTAACGAGCAGTACTTC
TRBV4-2	-	TRBJ2-2	-	CASSLTGSPPGELLF	TGTGCCAGCAGCCTAACTGGGAGCCCCCCCGGGGAGCTGTTATTT
TRBV6-6	-	TRBJ2-2	-	CASSYSSATNTGELFF	TGTGCCAGCAGTTACTCTTCTGCAACGAACACCGGAGAGCTGTTTTTT
TRBV5-1	-	TRBJ2-7	-	CASSLARTYEQYF	TGCGCCAGTAGCTTGGCCCGGACCTACGAGCAGTACTTC
TRBV10-2	TRBD1	TRBJ1-5	many	CASSPDRGGQPQHF	TGCGCCAGCAGTCCCGACAGGGGCGGTCAGCCCCAGCATTTT
TRBV4-1	-	TRBJ1-2	-	CSRSQDWEGRIGYTF	TGCTCCAGAAGCCAAGATTGGGAGGGTAGGATTGGCTACACCTTC
TRBV5-1	TRBD1	TRBJ2-1	-	CASSLGQGARANEQFF	TGCGCCAGCAGCTTGGGACAGGGGGCGAGGGCCAATGAGCAGTTCTTC
TRBV11-2	TRBD2	TRBJ2-3	-	CASTPESGRAYF	TGTGCCAGCACCCCTGAGAGCGGGAGGGCGTATTTT
TRBV5-1	TRBD1	TRBJ2-7	-	CASSLRQGANEQYF	TGCGCCAGCAGCTTGAGGCAGGGGGCGAACGAGCAGTACTTC
TRBV20-1	-	TRBJ2-1	-	CSARGTDPTQQFF	TGCAGTGCTAGAGGGACAGACCCGACGCAGCAGTTCTTC
TRBV5-1	TRBD2	TRBJ2-7	-	CASSLAPSGAFEQYF	TGCGCCAGCAGCTTGGCACCTAGCGGGGCCTTCGAGCAGTACTTC
TRBV10-3	TRBD1	TRBJ1-1	many	CAITGTVNTEAFF	TGTGCCATCACCGGGACAGTGAACACTGAAGCTTTCTTT
TRBV6-5	-	TRBJ2-1	many	CASTRGSYNEQFF	TGTGCCAGCACTCGAGGCTCCTACAATGAGCAGTTCTTC
TRBV11-1	-	TRBJ2-7	-	CTGSLSGLLEQYF	TGCACCGGCAGCTTATCGGGACTCTTGGAGCAGTACTTC
TRBV11-1	-	TRBJ2-5	-	CATRGEGGGTQYF	TGTGCCACCCGCGGAGAGGGTGGTGGGACCCAGTACTTC
TRBV6-5	-	TRBJ2-5	-	CARSFPETQYF	TGTGCCAGAAGTTTCCCAGAGACCCAGTACTTC
TRBV5-1	-	TRBJ2-4	few	CASSFDAKIQYF	TGCGCCAGCAGCTTCGACGCGAAGATTCAGTACTTC
TRBV11-1	-	TRBJ2-3	-	CASSSSGNSDMQYF	TGTGCCAGCAGCTCCAGTGGGAACTCAGATATGCAGTATTTT
TRBV28	-	TRBJ1-5	once	CTSNLGPGRPQHF	TGTACCAGCAATTTAGGGCCCGGGAGGCCCCAGCATTTT
TRBV28	TRBD1	TRBJ2-7	-	CATAVGTGGAGGRRYEQYF	TGTGCCACCGCGGTCGGGACAGGGGGCGCCGGCGGGAGAAGATACGAGCAGTACTTC
TRBV6-1	-	TRBJ1-2	few	CASSEAGWEGFYGYTF	TGTGCCAGCAGTGAAGCGGGATGGGAAGGATTCTATGGCTACACCTTC
TRBV11-1	TRBD2	TRBJ2-3	-	CASSPGPSGFADTQYF	TGTGCCAGCAGCCCTGGGCCTAGCGGCTTTGCAGATACGCAGTATTTT
TRBV6-6	TRBD2	TRBJ2-3	many	CASSYDRVPSGRVADTQYF	TGTGCCAGCAGTTACGACAGGGTCCCTAGCGGGAGGGTGGCAGATACGCAGTATTTT
TRBV28	-	TRBJ1-1	-	CASSILQRRGVAFF	TGTGCCAGCAGTATCCTACAGAGGCGGGGTGTAGCTTTCTTT
TRBV20-1	-	TRBJ2-3	-	CGARLDLTDTQYF	TGCGGTGCACGGCTTGATTTGACAGATACGCAGTATTTT
TRBV6-6	-	TRBJ2-1	-	CASSPLQGGDNEQFF	TGTGCCAGCAGTCCTCTCCAGGGCGGAGACAATGAGCAGTTCTTC
TRBV11-2	-	TRBJ2-3	-	CASGRRLAKSTDTQYF	TGTGCCAGCGGCCGTCGTCTAGCGAAAAGCACAGATACGCAGTATTTT
TRBV29-1	-	TRBJ2-7	many	CSATPSGLDEQYF	TGCAGCGCCACGCCCAGCGGGTTGGACGAGCAGTACTTC
TRBV20-1	-	TRBJ2-1	-	CSAPPLGDNEQFF	TGCAGTGCTCCGCCCCTGGGGGACAATGAGCAGTTCTTC
TRBV5-1	-	TRBJ1-2	-	CASSSTANYGHTF	TGCGCCAGCAGCTCAACAGCTAACTATGGCCACACCTTC
TRBV20-1	-	TRBJ1-1	many	CSATQGSWNTEAFF	TGCAGTGCGACTCAGGGAAGTTGGAACACTGAAGCTTTCTTT
TRBV4-2	TRBD2	TRBJ2-2	few	CASFSGNSEELFF	TGTGCCAGTTTTAGCGGGAACTCCGAGGAGCTGTTCTTT
TRBV7-9	TRBD2	TRBJ2-2	-	CTSSFGGGNTGELFF	TGTACCAGCAGCTTTGGCGGGGGAAACACCGGGGAGCTGTTTTTT
TRBV6-5	-	TRBJ1-6	-	CANTPGTRVNLPLHF	TGTGCCAACACTCCTGGGACTAGGGTTAATTTACCCCTCCACTTT
TRBV6-5	-	TRBJ1-1	-	CASSYRRGINTEAFF	TGTGCCAGCAGTTACAGGCGTGGAATAAACACTGAAGCTTTCTTT
TRBV20-1	TRBD1	TRBJ1-5	few	CSARGQDNQPQHF	TGCAGTGCTAGGGGACAGGACAATCAGCCCCAGCATTTT
TRBV29-1	TRBD1	TRBJ2-7	many	CSFRQGAGEQYF	TGCAGCTTTCGACAGGGGGCGGGGGAGCAGTACTTC
TRBV12-3/TRBV12-4	TRBD1	TRBJ2-7	many	CASSRDRGKYEQYF	TGTGCCAGCAGTCGGGACAGGGGGAAGTACGAGCAGTACTTC
TRBV28	-	TRBJ2-3	once	CAGRMPGGGGTDTQYF	TGTGCCGGCAGAATGCCTGGGGGGGGCGGCACAGATACGCAGTATTTT
TRBV7-9	-	TRBJ1-4	few	CASSLAEVSEKLFF	TGTGCCAGCAGCTTAGCCGAAGTTAGTGAAAAACTGTTTTTT
TRBV20-1	-	TRBJ2-4	few	CSAPAPLQGNIVKNIQYF	TGCAGTGCCCCCGCCCCCCTCCAGGGGAATATCGTCAAAAACATTCAGTACTTC
TRBV7-9	TRBD1	TRBJ1-2	-	CASSDEGGALYSAIYGYTF	TGTGCCAGCAGCGATGAAGGGGGCGCTTTGTACTCCGCTATCTATGGCTACACCTTC
TRBV2	-	TRBJ2-7	-	CASGDYVQYF	TGTGCCAGTGGGGATTACGTGCAGTACTTC
TRBV20-1	-	TRBJ1-1	-	CSAPRQEATGAFF	TGCAGTGCGCCCCGTCAAGAGGCCACTGGAGCTTTCTTT
TRBV10-3	-	TRBJ1-1	-	CAISESGRDLNTEAFF	TGTGCCATCAGTGAGTCAGGTAGGGACTTGAACACTGAAGCTTTCTTC
TRBV10-3	TRBD2	TRBJ2-1	-	CAISEGLAGGDNEQFF	TGTGCCATCAGTGAGGGACTAGCGGGAGGGGACAATGAGCAGTTCTTC
TRBV7-8	-	TRBJ2-1	many	CASSLAPGVGSRQFF	TGTGCCAGCAGCTTAGCCCCCGGGGTGGGCTCCCGGCAGTTCTTC
TRBV2	-	TRBJ1-5	few	CASSAAIDGNQPQHF	TGTGCCAGCAGCGCCGCTATTGATGGCAATCAGCCCCAGCATTTT
TRBV11-2	-	TRBJ2-1	medium-sized	CASSLEQDYNEQFF	TGTGCCAGCAGCTTAGAACAGGACTACAATGAGCAGTTCTTC